The 23 T cell receptor beta chains below all came from one sample that was sequenced in a study of post-analysis software for immune sequencing data. Study results and caveats: Elevated frequency relative to controls characterized four or five TRBV segments in patients, TRBV5-6, TRBV5-1 and TRBV20-1 among them.

Their antigens are not known. Libraries were made from TCR beta cDNA, and they carried unique molecular identifiers. TCRdb processed the PCR reads anew with MiXCR; each CDR3 protein has one entry. The sample lists approximately 770,000 distinct CDR3 sequences; under 60% were seen once. The sequenced material came from blood. Receptors were obtained from a girl between 10 and 17 years old with multiple sclerosis.

This clonotype has just one count. The chain uses TRBV6-5 and TRBJ2-1; a possible D gene is TRBD2 (6 bases). The CDR3 covers 15 residues. CDR1 and CDR2 from the germline V gene are MNHEY and SVGAGI. Trimming removed 6 bases at V and 7 bases at J, with 19 bases between. The CDR3 spells CASSLLVGSPNEQFF. DNA for the CDR3: TGTGCCAGCAGCCTCCTAGTCGGGAGCCCGAATGAGCAGTTCTTC.

This clonotype has only a few counts. The chain employs TRBV29-1 and TRBJ2-5; TRBD2 matches at 10 bases. From germline, CDR1 is SQVTM and CDR2 ANQGSEA. The CDR3 has 16 amino acids. Trimming took 7 bases from V and 4 from J; bases not matched to a gene: 15. As DNA, the CDR3 is TGCAGCGCCATAGGGACTAGCGCCAATTTCCGAGAGACCCAGTACTTC. Amino acid sequence: CSAIGTSANFRETQYF.

This chain connects TRBV12-3 or TRBV12-4 to TRBJ1-2; tentative D call: TRBD1 (6 bases). V dropped 3 bases and J dropped 6 bases, with 17 bases sitting between them. The CDR3 sequence is 15 residues long. CDR3 sequence reads: CASSLFVQGKDGYTF. The CDR3 DNA reads as TGTGCCAGCAGTTTGTTCGTCCAGGGGAAGGATGGCTACACCTTC.

This chain connects TRBV5-6 to TRBJ2-3; a weak D match, TRBD1 (6 bases). The germline gives CDR1 SGHDT, CDR2 YYEEEE. This CDR3 has 13 residues. Trimming removed 4 bases from V and 10 bases from J, with 16 bases in between. The CDR3 loop reads CASSALQGEAQYF. CDR3 in DNA: TGTGCCAGCAGCGCTTTACAGGGAGAGGCGCAGTATTTT. Using reference TRBV5-6 and TRBJ2-3 for the parts outside the CDR3, the full variable domain is DAGVTQSPTHLIKTRGQQVTLRCSPKSGHDTVSWYQQALGQGPQFIFQYYEEEERQRGNFPDRFSGHQFPNYSSELNVNALLLGDSALYLCASSALQGEAQYFGPGTRLTVL.

The chain uses TRBV7-2 and TRBJ2-3; TRBD2 matches 14 bases. After removal of 5 bases from V and 0 bases from J, the junction contained 10 bases not matched to a gene. The CDR3 has 19 amino acids. CDR1 is SGHTA, CDR2 FQGNSA, per germline. Here the CDR3 reads CASSILWTSGRLSTDTQYF. CDR3 DNA: TGTGCCAGCAGCATCCTTTGGACTAGCGGGAGGCTTAGCACAGATACGCAGTATTTT.

This clonotype came up once. The rearrangement links TRBV4-1 to TRBJ2-4; a weak D match, TRBD2 (5 bases). The J call may be mistaken, given a closer DNA end match to TRBJ2-7. This CDR3 comprises 15 residues. The germline gives CDR1 MGHRA, CDR2 YSYEKL. In DNA form, the CDR3 reads TGCGCCAGCAGCCAAGATAGGGCTAGCCGGGACGAGCAGTACTTC. Translated, it gives CASSQDRASRDEQYF.

The chain carries TRBV6-6 and TRBJ2-5; the match to TRBD2 covers 12 bases. The CDR3 length is 15 residues. Germline values: CDR1 MNHNY, CDR2 SVGAGI (reference sequence). Unmatched junction bases numbered 7, after V lost 6 bases and J lost 5 bases. CDR3 loop: CASRSASGRGETQYF. In DNA form, the CDR3 reads TGTGCCAGCAGGAGTGCTAGCGGGAGGGGGGAGACCCAGTACTTC.

This clonotype was seen a handful of times. The rearrangement links TRBV7-6 to TRBJ2-7; D gene uncertain. This CDR3 region has 13 residues. Germline V gene data show CDR1 as SGHVS and CDR2 as FNYEAQ. Trimming removed 4 bases at V and 6 bases at J, with 13 bases between. CDR3 sequence: CASSSELVGEQYF. DNA of the CDR3: TGTGCCAGCAGCTCGGAACTGGTTGGCGAGCAGTACTTC. Full variable domain (missing parts from reference TRBV7-6 and TRBJ2-7): GAGVSQSPRYKVTKRGQDVALRCDPISGHVSLYWYRQALGQGPEFLTYFNYEAQQDKSGLPNDRFSAERPEGSISTLTIQRTEQRDSAMYRCASSSELVGEQYFGPGTRLTVT.

Comments on this clonotype: One end of the junction does not line up with germline, which may come from a read error. The rearrangement links TRBV12-3 or TRBV12-4 to TRBJ1-4; D call uncertain. The CDR3 length is 11 residues. This CDR3 reads CTSATNEKLFF. For the CDR3, the DNA is TGTACCAGCGCAACTAATGAAAAACTGTTTTTT.

The chain employs TRBV6-5 and TRBJ1-2; TRBD1 is a possible D gene (6 bases). CDR1 and CDR2 from the germline V gene are MNHEY and SVGAGI. The CDR3 extends over 15 amino acids. Deletions cut 1 base from V and 4 bases from J, with 13 bases between. As DNA, the CDR3 is TGTGCCAGCAGTTACTTACAGGGAGATCGCTATGGCTACACCTTC. As protein: CASSYLQGDRYGYTF.

This clonotype came up many times. The V gene is TRBV3-1, the J gene TRBJ1-5; 8 nucleotides align to TRBD1. The germline gives CDR1 LGHDT, CDR2 YNNKEL (reference sequence). The CDR3 sequence is 15 residues long. V shed 1 base, J shed 5 bases, and the junction held 4 bases outside the gene matches. The CDR3 DNA reads TGTGCCAGCAGCCAAGGGACAGGGATTGATCAGCCCCAGCATTTT. Translating it yields CASSQGTGIDQPQHF.

The chain carries TRBV6-6 and TRBJ2-3, with 8 bases lining up with TRBD1. V was pared by 8 bases and J by 0 bases, with 4 bases of the junction left unmatched. Germline V lookup: CDR1 MNHNY, CDR2 SVGAGI (reference sequence). This CDR3 region has 14 residues. CDR3 region: CASGDRGSTDTQYF. The CDR3 nucleotides are TGTGCCAGCGGAGACAGGGGAAGCACAGATACGCAGTATTTT.

A note on this clonotype: It is unclear where the CDR3 begins or ends on the DNA, so no DNA is shown, and the CDR3 is as TCRdb lists it. V gene TRBV12-3 or TRBV12-4 combines with J gene TRBJ2-7. The CDR3 comprises 16 residues, both ends counted. CDR3 region: CASSLGFGLGSYERYF.

This chain joins TRBV12-3 or TRBV12-4 and TRBJ1-1; TRBD1 is a possible D gene (5 bases). Trimming left V 6 bases short and J 3 bases short, with 14 bases between. CDR3 length: 14 amino acids. CDR3 coding DNA: TGTGCCAGCAGGGGTAGGGGTACGGACACTGAAGCTTTCTTT. This encodes CASRGRGTDTEAFF.

This clonotype showed up just a few times. The chain has TRBV9 and TRBJ2-3, with a tentative D call TRBD1 (6 bases). The CDR3 length is 14 residues. The V gene's germline CDR1 is SGDLS and CDR2 YYNGEE. Trimming removed 4 bases from V and 4 bases from J, with 13 bases in between. The CDR3 nucleotides read TGTGCCAGCAGCTCAGGGGTGGAGGCAGATACGCAGTATTTT. Amino acids: CASSSGVEADTQYF. Full variable domain (rest looked up from reference TRBV9 and TRBJ2-3): DSGVTQTPKHLITATGQRVTLRCSPRSGDLSVYWYQQSLDQGLQFLIQYYNGEERAKGNILERFSAQQFPDLHSELNLSSLELGDSALYFCASSSGVEADTQYFGPGTRLTVL.

This rearrangement joins TRBV20-1 to TRBJ1-5; 10 bases fit TRBD1. CDR3 length equals 15 residues. The V segment lost 0 bases and the J segment 4 bases; nucleotides outside the gene matches: 3. CDR1 DFQATT and CDR2 SNEGSKA come from the germline V gene (reference sequence). CDR3 region: CSARETGGVNQPQHF. The CDR3 bases are TGCAGTGCTAGAGAGACAGGGGGCGTGAATCAGCCCCAGCATTTT.

The chain carries TRBV6-1 and TRBJ2-6, with no clear D. The CDR3 spans 15 residues. Germline V gene sequence: CDR1 MNHNS, CDR2 SASEGT. Deletions cut 5 bases from V and 2 bases from J, with 10 bases between. The CDR3 nucleotides read TGTGCCAGCAGTACACCAGCCCCTGGGGCCAACGTCCTGACTTTC. It encodes CASSTPAPGANVLTF.

This clonotype appeared a single time. The chain couples TRBV5-5 to TRBJ2-7; 10 nucleotides match TRBD1. The last part of the DNA fits TRBJ2-5 better; the J call may be wrong. The V gene's germline CDR1 is SGHKS and CDR2 YYEKEE (reference sequence). The CDR3 covers 18 residues. DNA of the CDR3: TGTGCCAGCAGCCCATTAGGGACAGGGGCTACTGTTCAAGAGACCCAGTACTTC. It specifies CASSPLGTGATVQETQYF.

This clonotype was detected a few times. V usage is TRBV5-1 and J usage is TRBJ2-5; D gene unclear. Trimming shortened V by 0 bases and J by 1 base, and 4 bases separated the two germline ends. The CDR3 loop spans 13 amino acids. The germline gives CDR1 SGHRS, CDR2 YFSETQ. CDR3 nucleotides: TGCGCCAGCAGCTTGGTCACCCAAGAGACCCAGTACTTC. This codes for CASSLVTQETQYF.

This chain joins TRBV7-6 and TRBJ2-5; D gene unclear. CDR1 is SGHVS, CDR2 FNYEAQ, per germline. V was pared by 1 base and J by 4 bases, with 7 bases between. The CDR3 is 13 residues long. The CDR3 region is CASSLDWGETQYF. In DNA form, the CDR3 reads TGTGCCAGCAGCTTAGACTGGGGAGAGACCCAGTACTTC.

V usage is TRBV6-2 or TRBV6-3 and J usage is TRBJ2-3; D is uncertain. Germline V gives CDR1 MNHEY, CDR2 SVGEGT. Deletions cut 4 bases from V and 1 base from J, with 15 bases between. The CDR3 length is 16 residues. In nucleotides, the CDR3 is TGTGCCAGCAGTTTCGACTTCACTGACGGCACAGATACGCAGTATTTT. It translates to CASSFDFTDGTDTQYF.

This rearrangement joins TRBV4-3 to TRBJ1-4; D is perhaps TRBD1 (5 bases). CDR1 and CDR2 from the germline V gene are LGHNA and YSLEER. This CDR3 has 16 amino acids. With 0 bases removed from V and 7 bases from J, the gap between germline ends came to 15 bases. CDR3 bases: TGCGCCAGCAGCCAAGATGGTGGGGGGACCGGTGAAAAACTGTTTTTT. The encoded protein is CASSQDGGGTGEKLFF.

V is TRBV7-2 and J is TRBJ2-2; D tentatively fits TRBD1 or TRBD2 (6 bases each). Trimming stripped 3 bases from V and 7 bases from J, with 12 bases between. Germline V gene sequence: CDR1 SGHTA, CDR2 FQGNSA. This CDR3 has 14 amino acids. DNA of the CDR3: TGTGCCAGCAGCTTTAGGCGGGACAACGGGGAGCTGTTTTTT. Amino acids: CASSFRRDNGELFF.